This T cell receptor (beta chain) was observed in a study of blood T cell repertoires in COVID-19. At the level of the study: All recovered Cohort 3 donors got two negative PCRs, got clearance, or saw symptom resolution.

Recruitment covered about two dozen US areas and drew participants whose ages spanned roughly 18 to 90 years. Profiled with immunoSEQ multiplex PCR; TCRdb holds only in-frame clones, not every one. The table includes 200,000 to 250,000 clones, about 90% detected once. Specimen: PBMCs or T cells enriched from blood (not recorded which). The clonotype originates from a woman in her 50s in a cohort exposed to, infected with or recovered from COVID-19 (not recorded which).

The CDR3 sequence: CASSQNPPGGANYGYTF. The CDR3 DNA reads as TGTGCCAGTAGTCAAAACCCGCCTGGGGGGGCAAACTATGGCTACACCTTC. The chain carries TRBV19 and TRBJ1-2; D may be TRBD1 (6 bases). The CDR3 contains 17 residues. Trimming pared 5 bases from V and 2 bases from J, leaving 21 bases between. Germline CDR1 reads LNHDA; CDR2 reads SQIVND (reference sequence).